This T cell receptor (beta chain) was sequenced during a study of ipilimumab plus nivolumab after autologous stem cell transplantation. The data were produced by immunoSEQ multiplex PCR, yet TCRdb's version contains in-frame clones alone and is incomplete. The sample has 84,000 or so clones, under 85% seen once. The CDR3 length is 15 residues. V and J are TRBV21-1 and TRBJ1-1. TRBV21-1 is termed a pseudogene. The source of this sequence is a male donor with diffuse large B-cell lymphoma. The sample consisted of PBMCs, taken in a trial of ipilimumab plus nivolumab as post-transplant consolidation. This chain's CDR3 is CASSKSVGGATEAFF. The CDR3 DNA is TGTGCCAGCAGCAAAAGTGTGGGGGGGGCGACTGAAGCTTTCTTT.